The next 19 T cell receptor beta chains were all read from a single sample in a study of shared clonotypes between healthy human individuals (dated by TCRdb to about 2020). Library prep was done by the immunoSEQ multiplex PCR assay. TCRdb took this table from immuneACCESS and kept in-frame rearrangements with V and J called. Such tables lack part of the clones; where checked against another copy, unresolved V genes explain under half of the gap, and the rest is unexplained. Across this sample there are millions of clones, with roughly 95% seen only once. Jointly, the top ten make up 0.1% to 0.15% of the sample. Specimen: naive CD4+ T cells sorted from blood. The sample's cell subset or site label is to be understood as: CD45RA+ positively selected. Source of these receptors: a man between 18 and 29 years old in good health.

The gene calls are TRBV28 and TRBJ1-6; the D gene is possibly TRBD1 (6 bases). The germline V gene has CDR1 MDHEN and CDR2 SYDVKM. Trimming took off 4 bases at V and 0 bases at J, with 10 bases between the two ends. There are 16 residues in the CDR3. In DNA form, the CDR3 reads TGTGCCAGCAGTTCACAGGGTGGCTCCTATAATTCACCCCTCCACTTT. Translation: CASSSQGGSYNSPLHF.

Details on this clone: The junction does not match germline at one end; this may be a read error. The rearrangement links TRBV4-2 to TRBJ1-5; D is undetermined. CDR3 length: 14 amino acids. Germline V CDR1 and CDR2: LGHNA, YNFKEQ. In DNA form, the CDR3 reads TGTGCCAGCAGCGAAGAGCAGGTCGGCCAGCCCCAGCATTTT. Residues: CASSEEQVGQPQHF.

This chain links TRBV27 with TRBJ1-2, with TRBD1 matching over 7 bases. The germline V gene encodes CDR1 MNHEY and CDR2 SMNVEV (reference sequence). Trimming removed 4 bases from V and 7 bases from J; junction bases left unmatched: 3. This CDR3 is built from 12 residues. This CDR3 is CASSSTGVGYTF. As DNA, the CDR3 is TGTGCCAGCAGTTCCACAGGGGTTGGCTACACCTTC.

The V call is TRBV27, the J call TRBJ1-5; 7 positions match TRBD1. This CDR3 spans 15 amino acids. Germline lookup yields CDR1 MNHEY and CDR2 SMNVEV (reference sequence). V lost 2 bases to trimming and J lost 5 bases; unmatched junction nucleotides: 6. CDR3 nucleotides: TGTGCCAGCAGTTTAGAGGGACAGACCCATCAGCCCCAGCATTTT. This translates into CASSLEGQTHQPQHF.

CDR3: CASSDPAGGDKTQYF. The CDR3 region has the DNA TGTGCCAGCAGCGACCCGGCGGGGGGTGATAAGACCCAGTACTTC. The genes are TRBV13 and TRBJ2-5; the match to TRBD2 covers 8 bases. This CDR3 region has 15 residues. After removal of 5 bases from V and 6 bases from J, the junction contained 11 bases not matched to a gene. Germline values: CDR1 PRHDT, CDR2 FYEKMQ (reference sequence).

V gene TRBV5-6 combines with J gene TRBJ1-6, with 7 bases matching TRBD1. The length of the CDR3 is 15 residues. V dropped 0 bases and J dropped 10; count of bases not matched to a gene: 7. Germline V gene sequence: CDR1 SGHDT, CDR2 YYEEEE. The CDR3 coding sequence is TGTGCCAGCAGCTTGGGTGGCAGGGGGAGCTCACCCCTCCACTTT. Protein product: CASSLGGRGSSPLHF. The full variable domain, its missing parts supplied by reference TRBV5-6 and TRBJ1-6, is DAGVTQSPTHLIKTRGQQVTLRCSPKSGHDTVSWYQQALGQGPQFIFQYYEEEERQRGNFPDRFSGHQFPNYSSELNVNALLLGDSALYLCASSLGGRGSSPLHFGNGTRLTVT.

This clone is a singleton in its sample. The DNA of the CDR3 is TGTGCCAGCTCACCACCCGGGACCGCTGCTAACTATGGCTACACCTTC. It encodes CASSPPGTAANYGYTF. The genes are TRBV18 and TRBJ1-2, with D maybe TRBD1 (5 bases). Trimming removed 0 bases at V and 0 bases at J, with 11 bases between. There are 16 residues in the CDR3. Germline V lookup: CDR1 KGHSH, CDR2 LQKENI. Variable domain in full (rest from reference TRBV18 and TRBJ1-2): NAGVMQNPRHLVRRRGQEARLRCSPMKGHSHVYWYRQLPEEGLKFMVYLQKENIIDESGMPKERFSAEFPKEGPSILRIQQVVRGDSAAYFCASSPPGTAANYGYTFGSGTRLTVV.

In this sample, this clone turned up once. The J gene is TRBJ2-3, the V gene TRBV5-6, with TRBD2 matching 11 bases. The CDR3 has 16 amino acids. In germline, CDR1 is SGHDT, CDR2 YYEEEE. V dropped 1 base and J dropped 6; count of bases not matched to a gene: 7. For the CDR3, the DNA is TGTGCCAGCAGCTTGTTAGCGGGGGGGCAAGTGGATACGCAGTATTTT. Its translation is CASSLLAGGQVDTQYF.

The CDR3 spells CSMTEGTDTQYF. DNA for the CDR3: TGCAGCATGACGGAGGGCACAGATACGCAGTATTTT. V is TRBV29-1 and J is TRBJ2-3, with D possibly matching TRBD2 (5 bases). The CDR3 extends over 12 amino acids. Germline values: CDR1 SQVTM, CDR2 ANQGSEA. The V and J ends lost 8 bases and 1 base respectively, with 10 bases between them.

The chain joins TRBV28 to TRBJ2-1, with 7 bases identical to TRBD2. Germline V gene lookup returns CDR1 MDHEN and CDR2 SYDVKM. This CDR3 region has 14 residues. V lost 6 bases to trimming and J lost 12 bases; unmatched junction nucleotides: 14. The CDR3 region has the DNA TGTGCCAGCAGCCCCTTCCTCGGGGGGTACGGGCAGTTCTTC. Amino acid sequence: CASSPFLGGYGQFF.

The rearrangement uses TRBV7-9 and TRBJ2-2; D is undetermined. The CDR3 has 12 amino acids. Germline CDR1 SEHNR, CDR2 FQNEAQ (reference sequence). V lost 4 bases and J 10 bases, leaving 10 bases between the germline ends. CDR3 region: CASSSSSTELFF. In DNA form, the CDR3 reads TGTGCCAGCAGCTCCAGTTCGACGGAGCTGTTTTTT.

V is TRBV5-4 and J is TRBJ2-3; 14 bases are a match to TRBD2. This CDR3 spans 14 amino acids. Germline CDR1 reads SGHNT; CDR2 reads YYREEE (reference sequence). Written as DNA, the CDR3 is TGTGGGATGGGACTAGCGGGGGCCCCGGGTACGCAGTATTTT. This gives the protein CGMGLAGAPGTQYF.

The DNA for the CDR3 is TGTGCCAGCAGCCGCGGGGGCGCAACTAATGAAAAACTGTTTTTT. Its translation is CASSRGGATNEKLFF. The chain links TRBV28 to TRBJ1-4; D possibly corresponds to TRBD1 (6 bases). Germline CDR1 and CDR2: MDHEN and SYDVKM. The CDR3 length is 15 residues. The germline V and J ends were trimmed by 6 bases and 0 bases, with 11 bases remaining between them.

The J gene is TRBJ2-5, the V gene TRBV30; no clear D gene. CDR1 is GTSNPN and CDR2 is SVGIG in the germline V gene (reference sequence). CDR3 length: 12 amino acids. Between the trimmed V and J ends, which lost 6 bases and 5 bases, there was a span of 13 bases. CDR3 nucleotides: TGTGCCTGCCGTGGGCTTGGGGAGACCCAGTACTTC. Amino acid sequence: CACRGLGETQYF.

The chain uses TRBV5-1 and TRBJ2-5; the D gene is possibly TRBD2 (6 bases). There are 15 residues in the CDR3. Trimming pared 1 base from V and 5 bases from J, leaving 15 bases between. Germline V gene lookup returns CDR1 SGHRS and CDR2 YFSETQ. The CDR3 nucleotides are TGCGCCAGCAGCTTGACCGGGAGCGATCGGGAGACCCAGTACTTC. This translates into CASSLTGSDRETQYF. Looking up the rest from reference TRBV5-1 and TRBJ2-5 gives the full variable domain: KAGVTQTPRYLIKTRGQQVTLSCSPISGHRSVSWYQQTPGQGLQFLFEYFSETQRNKGNFPGRFSGRQFSNSRSEMNVSTLELGDSALYLCASSLTGSDRETQYFGPGTRLLVL.

The chain couples TRBV11-2 to TRBJ2-7; D not certain. Trimming removed 0 bases from V and 2 bases from J, with 5 bases in between. CDR1 and CDR2 (germline): SGHAT, FQNNGV. The CDR3 has 13 residues. CDR3 nucleotide sequence: TGTGCCAGCAGCTTAGAATTCACCTACGAGCAGTACTTC. Translated, it gives CASSLEFTYEQYF.

The V call is TRBV2, the J call TRBJ1-1, with D tentatively TRBD1 (5 bases). The CDR3 has 13 amino acids. With 5 bases removed from V and 3 bases from J, the gap between germline ends came to 10 bases. The germline V gene encodes CDR1 SNHLY and CDR2 FYNNEI. The CDR3 loop is CASSSDRDTEAFF. The DNA for the CDR3 is TGTGCCAGCAGTTCTGACAGAGACACTGAAGCTTTCTTT.

The V and J genes are TRBV19 and TRBJ2-2, with 10 bases identical to TRBD1. J was trimmed by 6 bases and V by 1 base; bases with no gene match: 8. Germline V gene sequence: CDR1 LNHDA, CDR2 SQIVND (reference sequence). The CDR3 spans 17 residues. CDR3: CASSIVRDRGHSGELFF. Here the CDR3 DNA reads TGTGCCAGTAGTATAGTTCGTGACAGGGGGCATTCCGGGGAGCTGTTTTTT.

V is TRBV4-1 and J is TRBJ1-4; 8 positions agree with TRBD1. With V trimmed by 4 bases and J by 4 bases, 5 bases remained unmatched. CDR1 MGHRA and CDR2 YSYEKL come from the germline V gene. The CDR3 loop spans 15 amino acids. The CDR3 region is CASSLRTGNNEKLFF. The CDR3 DNA reads TGCGCCAGCAGCCTACGGACAGGGAATAATGAAAAACTGTTTTTT.